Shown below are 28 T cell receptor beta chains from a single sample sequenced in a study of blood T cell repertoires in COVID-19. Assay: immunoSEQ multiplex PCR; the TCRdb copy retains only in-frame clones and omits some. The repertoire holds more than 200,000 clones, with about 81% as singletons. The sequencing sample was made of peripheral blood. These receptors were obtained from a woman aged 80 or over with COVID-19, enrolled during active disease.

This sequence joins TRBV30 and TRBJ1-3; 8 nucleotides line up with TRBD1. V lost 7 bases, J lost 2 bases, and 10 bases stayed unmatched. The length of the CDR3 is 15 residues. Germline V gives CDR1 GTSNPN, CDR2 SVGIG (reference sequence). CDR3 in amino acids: CASSEDRGPGNTIYF. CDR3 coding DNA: TGTGCCTCCTCTGAAGACAGGGGACCTGGAAACACCATATATTTT.

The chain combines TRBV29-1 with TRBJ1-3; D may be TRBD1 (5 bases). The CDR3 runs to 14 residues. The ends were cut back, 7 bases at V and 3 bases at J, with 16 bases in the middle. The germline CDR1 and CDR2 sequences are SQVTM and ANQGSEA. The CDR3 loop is CSAATGYRGNTIYF. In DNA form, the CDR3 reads TGCAGCGCCGCAACAGGATATCGTGGAAACACCATATATTTT.

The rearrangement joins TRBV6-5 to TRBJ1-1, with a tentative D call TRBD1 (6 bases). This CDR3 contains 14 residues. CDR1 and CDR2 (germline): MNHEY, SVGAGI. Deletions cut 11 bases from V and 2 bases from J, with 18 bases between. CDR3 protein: CAVRGQGQNTEAFF. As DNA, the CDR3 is TGTGCCGTCCGAGGGCAGGGACAAAACACTGAAGCTTTCTTT.

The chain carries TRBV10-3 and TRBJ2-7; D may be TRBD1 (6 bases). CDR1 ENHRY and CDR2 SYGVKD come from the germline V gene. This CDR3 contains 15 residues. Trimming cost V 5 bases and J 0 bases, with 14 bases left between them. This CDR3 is CAISPLRDISYEQYF. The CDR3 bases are TGTGCCATCAGTCCCCTCCGGGACATCTCCTACGAGCAGTACTTC.

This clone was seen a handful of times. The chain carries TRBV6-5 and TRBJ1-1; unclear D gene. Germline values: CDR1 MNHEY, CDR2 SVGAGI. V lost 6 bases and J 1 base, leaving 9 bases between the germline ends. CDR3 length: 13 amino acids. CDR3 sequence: CASRAQPNTEAFF. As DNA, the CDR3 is TGTGCCAGCAGGGCACAACCGAACACTGAAGCTTTCTTT.

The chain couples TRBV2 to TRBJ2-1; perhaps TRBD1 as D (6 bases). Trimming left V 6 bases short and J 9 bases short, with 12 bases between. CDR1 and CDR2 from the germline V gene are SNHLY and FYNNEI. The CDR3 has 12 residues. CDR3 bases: TGTGCCAGCAGGCCCCAGGGGATTGAGCAGTTCTTC. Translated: CASRPQGIEQFF.

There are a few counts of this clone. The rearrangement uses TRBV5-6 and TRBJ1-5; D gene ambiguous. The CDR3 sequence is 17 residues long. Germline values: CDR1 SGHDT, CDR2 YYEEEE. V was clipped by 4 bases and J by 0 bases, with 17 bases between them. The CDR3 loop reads CASSVSGQLYSNQPQHF. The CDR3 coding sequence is TGTGCCAGCAGCGTCAGTGGGCAGCTCTATAGCAATCAGCCCCAGCATTTT.

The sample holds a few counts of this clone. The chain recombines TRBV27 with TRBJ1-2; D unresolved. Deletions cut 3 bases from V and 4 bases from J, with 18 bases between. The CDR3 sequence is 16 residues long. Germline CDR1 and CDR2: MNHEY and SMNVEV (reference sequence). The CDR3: CASSFLFGEDSYGYTF. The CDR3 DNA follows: TGTGCCAGCAGTTTTTTGTTTGGTGAAGACTCCTATGGCTACACCTTC.

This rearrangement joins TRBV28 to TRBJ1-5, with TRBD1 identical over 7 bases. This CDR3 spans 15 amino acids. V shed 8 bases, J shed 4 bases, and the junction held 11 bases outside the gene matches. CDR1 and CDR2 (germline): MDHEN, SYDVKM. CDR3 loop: CASLWGAGGNQPQHF. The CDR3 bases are TGTGCCAGCCTATGGGGGGCAGGGGGGAATCAGCCCCAGCATTTT.

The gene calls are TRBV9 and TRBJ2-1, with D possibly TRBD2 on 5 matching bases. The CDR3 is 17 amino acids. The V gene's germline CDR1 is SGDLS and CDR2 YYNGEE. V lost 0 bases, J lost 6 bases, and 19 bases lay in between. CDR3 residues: CASSVDYRRQGSNEQFF. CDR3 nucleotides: TGTGCCAGCAGCGTAGATTACCGGCGACAAGGGAGCAATGAGCAGTTCTTC.

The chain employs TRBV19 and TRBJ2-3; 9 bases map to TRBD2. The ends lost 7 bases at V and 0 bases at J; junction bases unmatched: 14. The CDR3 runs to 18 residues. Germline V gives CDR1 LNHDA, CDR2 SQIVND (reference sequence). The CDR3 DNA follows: TGTGCCAGTAAAAGAGGGGTGCTGGCGGGGGGGAGCACAGATACGCAGTATTTT. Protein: CASKRGVLAGGSTDTQYF.

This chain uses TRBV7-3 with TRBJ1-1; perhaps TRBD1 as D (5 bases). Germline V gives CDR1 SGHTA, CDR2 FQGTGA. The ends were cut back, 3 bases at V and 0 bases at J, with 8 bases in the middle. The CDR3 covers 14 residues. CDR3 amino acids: CASSLGGLNTEAFF. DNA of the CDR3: TGTGCCAGCAGCTTGGGGGGTCTGAACACTGAAGCTTTCTTT.

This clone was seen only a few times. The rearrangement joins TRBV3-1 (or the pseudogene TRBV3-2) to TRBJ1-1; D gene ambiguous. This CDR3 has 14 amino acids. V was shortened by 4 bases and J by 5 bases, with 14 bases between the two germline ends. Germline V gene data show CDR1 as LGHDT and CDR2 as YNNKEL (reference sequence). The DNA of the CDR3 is TGTGCCAGCAGCCGAGCCCGGTTCTCGACTGAAGCTTTCTTT. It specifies CASSRARFSTEAFF.

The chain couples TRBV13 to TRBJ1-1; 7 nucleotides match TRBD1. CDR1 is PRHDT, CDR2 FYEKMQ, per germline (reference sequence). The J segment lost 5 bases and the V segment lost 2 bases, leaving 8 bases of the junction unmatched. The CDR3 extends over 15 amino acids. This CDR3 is CASSLRQGKGTEAFF. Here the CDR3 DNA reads TGTGCCAGCAGCTTAAGACAGGGAAAGGGGACTGAAGCTTTCTTT.

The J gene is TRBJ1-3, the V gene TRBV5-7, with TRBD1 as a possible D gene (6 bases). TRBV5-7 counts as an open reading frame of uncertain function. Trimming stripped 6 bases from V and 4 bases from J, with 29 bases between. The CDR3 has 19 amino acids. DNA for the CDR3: TGTGCCAGCAACTCGGGGTGCCACAGGGAGCAATCGCGGGGAAACACCATATATTTT. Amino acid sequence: CASNSGCHREQSRGNTIYF.

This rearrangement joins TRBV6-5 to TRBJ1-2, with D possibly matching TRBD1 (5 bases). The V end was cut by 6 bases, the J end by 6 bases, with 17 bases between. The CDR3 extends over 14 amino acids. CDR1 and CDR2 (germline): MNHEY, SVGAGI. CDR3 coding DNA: TGTGCCAGCAGCGACTCCGGGACTCGAAATGGCTACACCTTC. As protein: CASSDSGTRNGYTF.

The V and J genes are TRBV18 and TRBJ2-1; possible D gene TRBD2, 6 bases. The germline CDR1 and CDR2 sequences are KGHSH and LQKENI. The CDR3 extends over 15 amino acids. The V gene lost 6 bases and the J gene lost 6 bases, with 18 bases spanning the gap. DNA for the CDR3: TGTGCCAGCTCTCCTCCCGGGACTCCACTCAATGAGCAGTTCTTC. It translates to CASSPPGTPLNEQFF.

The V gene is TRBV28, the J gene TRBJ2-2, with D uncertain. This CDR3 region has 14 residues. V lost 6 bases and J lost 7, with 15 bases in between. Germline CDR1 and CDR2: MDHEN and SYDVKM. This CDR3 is CASRIDSPGGELFF. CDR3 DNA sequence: TGTGCCAGCAGGATCGATTCGCCGGGCGGGGAGCTGTTTTTT.

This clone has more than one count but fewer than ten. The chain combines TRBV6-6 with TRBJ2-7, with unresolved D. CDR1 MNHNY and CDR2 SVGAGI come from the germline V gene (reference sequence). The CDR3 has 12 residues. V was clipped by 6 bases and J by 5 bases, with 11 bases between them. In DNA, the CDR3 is TGTGCCAGCAGCCCTCGAGGCGACGAGCAGTACTTC. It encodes CASSPRGDEQYF.

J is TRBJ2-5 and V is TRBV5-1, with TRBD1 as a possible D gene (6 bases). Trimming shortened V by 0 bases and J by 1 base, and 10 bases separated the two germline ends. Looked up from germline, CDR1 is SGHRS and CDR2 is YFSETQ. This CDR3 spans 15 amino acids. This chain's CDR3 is CASSLGRGAQETQYF. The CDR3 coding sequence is TGCGCCAGCAGCTTGGGCAGGGGCGCCCAAGAGACCCAGTACTTC.

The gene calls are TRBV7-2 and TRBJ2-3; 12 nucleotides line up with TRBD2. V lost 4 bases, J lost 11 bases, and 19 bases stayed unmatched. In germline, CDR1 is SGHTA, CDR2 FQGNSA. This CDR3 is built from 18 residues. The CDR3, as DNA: TGTGCCAGCAGCTCTGGTCCCCCGCTAGCGGGAGGGGGGGGAGGGCAGTATTTT. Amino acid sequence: CASSSGPPLAGGGGGQYF.

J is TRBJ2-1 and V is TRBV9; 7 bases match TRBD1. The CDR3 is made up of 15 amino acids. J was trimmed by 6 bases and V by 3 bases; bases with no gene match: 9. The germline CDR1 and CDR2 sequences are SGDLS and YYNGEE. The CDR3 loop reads CASSAWTGPSNEQFF. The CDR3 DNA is TGTGCCAGCAGCGCGTGGACAGGCCCTAGCAATGAGCAGTTCTTC.

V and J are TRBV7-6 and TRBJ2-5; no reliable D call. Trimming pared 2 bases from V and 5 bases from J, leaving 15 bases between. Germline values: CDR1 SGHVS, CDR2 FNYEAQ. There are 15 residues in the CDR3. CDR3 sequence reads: CASSLSRSAAETQYF. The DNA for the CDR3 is TGTGCCAGCAGCTTAAGTCGCTCCGCCGCGGAGACCCAGTACTTC.

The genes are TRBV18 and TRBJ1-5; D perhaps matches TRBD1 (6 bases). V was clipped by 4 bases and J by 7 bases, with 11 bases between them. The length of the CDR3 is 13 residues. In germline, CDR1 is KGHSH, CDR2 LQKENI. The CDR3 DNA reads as TGTGCCAGCTCACGGGGGCTAGGGCAGCCCCAGCATTTT. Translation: CASSRGLGQPQHF.

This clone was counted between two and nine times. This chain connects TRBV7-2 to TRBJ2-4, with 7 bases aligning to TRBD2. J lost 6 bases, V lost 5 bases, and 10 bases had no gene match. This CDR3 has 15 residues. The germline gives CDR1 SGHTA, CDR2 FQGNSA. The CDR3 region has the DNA TGTGCCAGCAGCCCAAAAGACGGGGGGAGAAACATTCAGTACTTC. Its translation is CASSPKDGGRNIQYF.

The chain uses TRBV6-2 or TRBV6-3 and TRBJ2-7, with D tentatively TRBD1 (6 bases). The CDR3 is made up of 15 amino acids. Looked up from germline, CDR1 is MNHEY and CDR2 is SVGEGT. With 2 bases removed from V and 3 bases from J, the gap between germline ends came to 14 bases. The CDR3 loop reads CASSYPRGPIYEQYF. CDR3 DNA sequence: TGTGCCAGCAGTTACCCCAGGGGCCCGATCTACGAGCAGTACTTC.

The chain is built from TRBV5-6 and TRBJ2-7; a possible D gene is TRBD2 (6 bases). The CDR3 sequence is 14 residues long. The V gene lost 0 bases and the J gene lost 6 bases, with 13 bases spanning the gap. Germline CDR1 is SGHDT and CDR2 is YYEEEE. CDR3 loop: CASSLAEGRGEQYF. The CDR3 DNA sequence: TGTGCCAGCAGCTTGGCTGAAGGGCGGGGCGAGCAGTACTTC.

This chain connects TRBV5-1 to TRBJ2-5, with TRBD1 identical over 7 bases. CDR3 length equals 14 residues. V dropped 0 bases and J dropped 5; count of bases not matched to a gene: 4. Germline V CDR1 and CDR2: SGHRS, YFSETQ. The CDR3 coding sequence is TGCGCCAGCAGCTTGGAGGGCAGGGGGGAGACCCAGTACTTC. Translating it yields CASSLEGRGETQYF.